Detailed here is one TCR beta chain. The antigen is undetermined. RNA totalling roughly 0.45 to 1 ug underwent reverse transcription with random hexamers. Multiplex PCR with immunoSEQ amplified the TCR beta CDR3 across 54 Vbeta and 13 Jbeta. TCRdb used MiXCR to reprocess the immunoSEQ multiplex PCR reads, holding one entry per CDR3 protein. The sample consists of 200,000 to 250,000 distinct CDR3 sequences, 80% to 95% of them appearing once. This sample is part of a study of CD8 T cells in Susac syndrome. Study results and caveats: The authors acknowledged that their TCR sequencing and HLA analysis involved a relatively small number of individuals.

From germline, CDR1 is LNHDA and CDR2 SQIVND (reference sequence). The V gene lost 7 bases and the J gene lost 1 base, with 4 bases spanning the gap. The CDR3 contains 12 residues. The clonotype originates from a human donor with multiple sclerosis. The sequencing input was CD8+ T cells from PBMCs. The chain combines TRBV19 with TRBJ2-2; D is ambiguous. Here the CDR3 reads CASTENTGELFF. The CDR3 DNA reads TGTGCCAGTACCGAGAACACCGGGGAGCTGTTTTTT.